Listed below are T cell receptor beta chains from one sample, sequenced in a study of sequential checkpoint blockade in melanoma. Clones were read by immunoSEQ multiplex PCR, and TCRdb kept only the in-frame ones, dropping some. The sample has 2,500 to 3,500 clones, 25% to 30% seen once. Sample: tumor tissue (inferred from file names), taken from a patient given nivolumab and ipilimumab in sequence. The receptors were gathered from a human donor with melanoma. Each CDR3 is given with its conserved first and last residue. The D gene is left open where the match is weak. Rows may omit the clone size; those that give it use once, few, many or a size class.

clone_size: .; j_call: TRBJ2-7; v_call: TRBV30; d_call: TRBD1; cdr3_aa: CAWSRTGVYEQYF; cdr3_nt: TGTGCCTGGAGTAGGACAGGGGTCTACGAGCAGTACTTC
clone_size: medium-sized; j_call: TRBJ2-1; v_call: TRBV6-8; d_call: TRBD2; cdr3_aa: CASSLTSGGADEQFF; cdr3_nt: TGTGCCAGCAGCCTAACTAGCGGGGGGGCCGATGAGCAGTTCTTC
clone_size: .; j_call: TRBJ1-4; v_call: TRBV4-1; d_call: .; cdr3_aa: CASRPIGTGNINEKLFF; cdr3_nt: TGCGCCAGCAGACCGATCGGGACGGGAAACATTAATGAAAAACTGTTTTTT
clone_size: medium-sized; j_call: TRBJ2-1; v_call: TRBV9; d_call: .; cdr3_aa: CASSVDQGYYNEQFF; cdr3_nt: TGTGCCAGCAGCGTAGATCAGGGATACTACAATGAGCAGTTCTTC
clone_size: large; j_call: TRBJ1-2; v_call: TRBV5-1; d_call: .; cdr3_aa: CASSWSQGPYGYTF; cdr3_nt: TGCGCCAGCAGCTGGTCTCAGGGGCCCTATGGCTACACCTTC
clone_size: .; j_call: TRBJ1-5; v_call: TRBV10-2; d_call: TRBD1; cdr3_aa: CASSEGQGARQPQHF; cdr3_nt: TGCGCCAGCAGTGAGGGGCAGGGGGCAAGGCAGCCCCAGCATTTT
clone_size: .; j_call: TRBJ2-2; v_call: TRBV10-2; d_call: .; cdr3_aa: CASRNREGGTGELFF; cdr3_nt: TGCGCCAGCAGGAACAGGGAGGGGGGCACCGGGGAGCTGTTTTTT
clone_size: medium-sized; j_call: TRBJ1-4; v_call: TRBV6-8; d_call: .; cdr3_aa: CASSYRGGTNEKLFF; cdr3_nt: TGTGCCAGCAGTTACAGGGGAGGAACTAATGAAAAACTGTTTTTT
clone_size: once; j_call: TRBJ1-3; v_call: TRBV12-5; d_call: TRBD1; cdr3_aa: CASGEQGAGNTIYF; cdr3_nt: TGTGCTAGTGGGGAACAGGGGGCTGGAAACACCATATATTTT
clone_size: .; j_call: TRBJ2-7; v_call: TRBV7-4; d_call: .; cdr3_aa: CASSLGASWDEQYF; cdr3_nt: TGTGCCAGCAGCTTAGGGGCTAGCTGGGACGAGCAGTACTTC
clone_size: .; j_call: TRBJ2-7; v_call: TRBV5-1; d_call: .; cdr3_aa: CASSFYSGSYEQYF; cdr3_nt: TGCGCCAGCAGCTTTTACAGTGGTTCCTACGAGCAGTACTTC
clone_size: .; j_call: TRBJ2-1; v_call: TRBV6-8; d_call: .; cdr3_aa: CASRGGLEPYNEQFF; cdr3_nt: TGTGCCAGCAGAGGGGGACTTGAACCTTACAATGAGCAGTTCTTC
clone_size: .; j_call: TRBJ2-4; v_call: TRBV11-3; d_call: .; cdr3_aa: CASSLGAVKNIQYF; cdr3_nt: TGTGCCAGCAGCTTGGGGGCGGTCAAAAACATTCAGTACTTC
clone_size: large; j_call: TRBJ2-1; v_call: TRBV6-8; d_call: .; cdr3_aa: CASRGLRSGNEQFF; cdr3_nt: TGTGCCAGCAGGGGGTTGAGATCGGGCAATGAGCAGTTCTTC
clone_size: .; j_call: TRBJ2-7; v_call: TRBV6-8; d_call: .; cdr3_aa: CASSYVGREQYF; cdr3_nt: TGTGCCAGCAGTTACGTAGGTAGGGAGCAGTACTTC
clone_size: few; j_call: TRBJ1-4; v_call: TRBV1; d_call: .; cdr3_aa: CASSQEKSIREKLFF; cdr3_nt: TGCGCCAGCAGCCAAGAGAAGTCGATTAGGGAAAAACTGTTTTTT
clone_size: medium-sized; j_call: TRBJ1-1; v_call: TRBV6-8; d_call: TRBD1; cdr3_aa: CASSYGTDNTEAFF; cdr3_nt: TGTGCCAGCAGTTATGGGACAGACAACACTGAAGCTTTCTTT
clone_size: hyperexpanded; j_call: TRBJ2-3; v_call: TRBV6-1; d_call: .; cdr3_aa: CASSEGRGGDTQYF; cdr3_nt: TGTGCCAGCAGTGAAGGGAGGGGGGGAGATACGCAGTATTTT
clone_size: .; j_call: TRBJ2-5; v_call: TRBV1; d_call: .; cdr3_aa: CASSQDSGVAGGLAQYF; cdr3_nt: TGCGCCAGCAGCCAAGATTCAGGGGTAGCGGGGGGATTGGCCCAGTACTTC
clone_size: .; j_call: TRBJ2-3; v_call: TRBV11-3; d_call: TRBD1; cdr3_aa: CASSLVLGQGVYTQYF; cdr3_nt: TGTGCCAGCAGCTTAGTTTTGGGACAGGGTGTTTATACGCAGTATTTT
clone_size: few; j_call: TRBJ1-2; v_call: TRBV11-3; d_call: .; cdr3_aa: CASSRNSDRYYGYTF; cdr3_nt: TGTGCCAGCAGCCGCAATTCGGACCGGTACTATGGCTACACCTTC
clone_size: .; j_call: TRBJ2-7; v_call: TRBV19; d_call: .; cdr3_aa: CASALGLLYEQYF; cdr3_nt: TGTGCCAGTGCCCTGGGCCTTTTATACGAGCAGTACTTC
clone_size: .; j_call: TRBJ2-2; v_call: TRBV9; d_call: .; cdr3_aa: CASSVVDGELFF; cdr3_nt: TGTGCCAGCAGCGTAGTTGACGGGGAGCTGTTTTTT
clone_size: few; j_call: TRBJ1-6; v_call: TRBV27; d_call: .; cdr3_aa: CASNSRTGRSPLHF; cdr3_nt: TGTGCCAGCAATTCGAGAACAGGGAGGTCACCCCTCCACTTT
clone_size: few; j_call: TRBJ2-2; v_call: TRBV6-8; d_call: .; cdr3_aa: CASSYIAGELFF; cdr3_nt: TGTGCCAGCAGTTACATAGCCGGGGAGCTGTTTTTT
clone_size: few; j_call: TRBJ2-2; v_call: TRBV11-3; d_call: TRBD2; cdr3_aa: CASSLVGGSGGHTGELFF; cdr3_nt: TGTGCCAGCAGCTTAGTGGGTGGTAGCGGGGGGCACACCGGGGAGCTGTTTTTT
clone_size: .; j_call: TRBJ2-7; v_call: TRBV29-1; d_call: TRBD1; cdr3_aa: CSVETGGGYEQYF; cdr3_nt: TGCAGCGTTGAGACAGGGGGTGGTTACGAGCAGTACTTC
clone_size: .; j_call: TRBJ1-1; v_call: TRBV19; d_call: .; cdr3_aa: CASSIWESGYTEAFF; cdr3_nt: TGTGCCAGTAGTATATGGGAGTCGGGATACACTGAAGCTTTCTTT
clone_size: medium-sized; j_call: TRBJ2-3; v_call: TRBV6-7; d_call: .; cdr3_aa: CASSLPDTQYF; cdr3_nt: TGTGCCAGCAGCCTCCCTGATACGCAGTATTTT
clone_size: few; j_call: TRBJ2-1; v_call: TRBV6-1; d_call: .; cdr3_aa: CASSEAGAAYNEQFF; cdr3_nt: TGTGCCAGCAGTGAAGCGGGCGCCGCCTACAATGAGCAGTTCTTC
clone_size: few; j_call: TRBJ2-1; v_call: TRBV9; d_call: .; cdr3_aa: CASVPRDNPYNEQFF; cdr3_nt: TGTGCCAGCGTCCCCAGGGACAACCCCTACAATGAGCAGTTCTTC
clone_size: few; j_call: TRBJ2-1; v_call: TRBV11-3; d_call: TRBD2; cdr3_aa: CASSPPGLAGANEQFF; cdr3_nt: TGTGCCAGCAGCCCCCCGGGACTAGCGGGAGCGAATGAGCAGTTCTTC
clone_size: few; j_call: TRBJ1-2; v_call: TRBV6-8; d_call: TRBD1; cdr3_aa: CASSPPGGRYGYTF; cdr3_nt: TGTGCCAGCAGTCCACCAGGGGGGAGGTATGGCTACACCTTC
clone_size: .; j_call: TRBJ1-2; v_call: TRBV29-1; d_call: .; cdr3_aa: CSVETLEYGYTF; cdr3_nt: TGCAGCGTTGAAACACTAGAATATGGCTACACCTTC
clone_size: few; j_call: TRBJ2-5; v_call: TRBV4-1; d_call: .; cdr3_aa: CASSQAPRGGVQETQYF; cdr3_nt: TGCGCCAGCAGCCAAGCACCTCGAGGGGGGGTACAAGAGACCCAGTACTTC
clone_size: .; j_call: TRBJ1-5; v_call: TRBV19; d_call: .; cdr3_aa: CASSMMGAQQPQHF; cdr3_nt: TGTGCCAGTAGTATGATGGGGGCTCAGCAGCCCCAGCATTTT
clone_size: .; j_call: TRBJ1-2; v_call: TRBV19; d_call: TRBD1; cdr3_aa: CASNQGQGASGYTF; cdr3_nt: TGTGCCAGCAACCAGGGACAGGGGGCGAGTGGCTACACCTTC
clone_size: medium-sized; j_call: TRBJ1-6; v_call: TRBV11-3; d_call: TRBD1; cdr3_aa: CASSSSQDRVGSPLHF; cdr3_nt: TGTGCCAGCAGCTCGTCCCAAGACAGGGTTGGTTCACCCCTCCACTTT
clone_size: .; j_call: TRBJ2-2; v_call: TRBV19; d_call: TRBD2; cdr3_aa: CASSIPGTSTGELFF; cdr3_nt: TGTGCCAGTAGTATACCCGGGACTAGCACCGGGGAGCTGTTTTTT
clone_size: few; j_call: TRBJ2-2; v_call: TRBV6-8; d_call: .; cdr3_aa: CASTMGGSGELFF; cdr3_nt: TGTGCCAGCACCATGGGGGGCTCCGGGGAGCTGTTTTTT
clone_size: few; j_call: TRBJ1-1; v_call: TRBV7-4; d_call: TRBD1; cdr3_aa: CASSRTGNTEAFF; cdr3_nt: TGTGCCAGCAGTCGGACAGGGAACACTGAAGCTTTCTTT
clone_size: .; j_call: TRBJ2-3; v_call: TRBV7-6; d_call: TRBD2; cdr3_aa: CASSSGLVSDTQYF; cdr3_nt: TGTGCCAGCAGCTCGGGACTAGTGTCAGATACGCAGTATTTT
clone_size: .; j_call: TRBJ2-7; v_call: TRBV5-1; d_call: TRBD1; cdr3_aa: CASSWAKPGQGAIYEQYF; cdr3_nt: TGCGCCAGCAGCTGGGCCAAACCGGGACAGGGGGCGATATACGAGCAGTACTTC
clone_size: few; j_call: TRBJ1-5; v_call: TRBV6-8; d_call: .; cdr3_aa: CASSYQRDQPQHF; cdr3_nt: TGTGCCAGCAGTTATCAACGGGATCAGCCCCAGCATTTT
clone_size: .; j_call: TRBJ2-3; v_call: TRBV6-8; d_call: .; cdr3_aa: CASRLFDSSRGTQYF; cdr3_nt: TGTGCCAGCAGGCTATTTGACTCATCAAGAGGTACGCAGTATTTT